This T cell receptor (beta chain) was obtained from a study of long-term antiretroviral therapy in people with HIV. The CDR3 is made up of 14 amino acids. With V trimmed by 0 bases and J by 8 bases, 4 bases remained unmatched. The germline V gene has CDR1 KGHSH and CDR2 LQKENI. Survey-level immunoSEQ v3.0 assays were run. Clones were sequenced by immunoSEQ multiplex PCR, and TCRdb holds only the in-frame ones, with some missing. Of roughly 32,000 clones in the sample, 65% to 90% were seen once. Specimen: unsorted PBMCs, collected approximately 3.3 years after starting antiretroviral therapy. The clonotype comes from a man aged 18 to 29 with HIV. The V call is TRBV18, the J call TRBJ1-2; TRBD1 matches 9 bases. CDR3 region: CASSPPGTGRGYTF. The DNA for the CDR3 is TGTGCCAGCTCACCACCGGGGACAGGGAGAGGCTACACCTTC.